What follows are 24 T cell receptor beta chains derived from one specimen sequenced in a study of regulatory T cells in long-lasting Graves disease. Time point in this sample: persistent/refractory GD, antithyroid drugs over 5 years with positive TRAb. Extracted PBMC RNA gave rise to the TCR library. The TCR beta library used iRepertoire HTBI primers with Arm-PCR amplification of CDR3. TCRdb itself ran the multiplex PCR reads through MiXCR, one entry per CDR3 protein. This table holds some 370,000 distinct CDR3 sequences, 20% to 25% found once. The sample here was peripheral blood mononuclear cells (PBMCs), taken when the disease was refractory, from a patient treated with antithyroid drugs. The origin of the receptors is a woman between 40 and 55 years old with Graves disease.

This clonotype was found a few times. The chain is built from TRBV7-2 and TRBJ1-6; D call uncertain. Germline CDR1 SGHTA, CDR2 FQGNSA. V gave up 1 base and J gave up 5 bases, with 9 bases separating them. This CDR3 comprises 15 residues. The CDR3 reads CASSLDSGNNSPLHF. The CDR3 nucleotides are TGTGCCAGCAGCTTAGATTCAGGAAATAATTCACCCCTCCACTTT.

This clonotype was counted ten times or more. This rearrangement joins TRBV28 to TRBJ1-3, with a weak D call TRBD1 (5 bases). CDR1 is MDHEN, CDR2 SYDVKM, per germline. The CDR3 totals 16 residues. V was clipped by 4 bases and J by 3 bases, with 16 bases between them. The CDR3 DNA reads TGTGCCAGCAGTTACCGGGGCGATAATGATGGAAACACCATATATTTT. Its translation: CASSYRGDNDGNTIYF.

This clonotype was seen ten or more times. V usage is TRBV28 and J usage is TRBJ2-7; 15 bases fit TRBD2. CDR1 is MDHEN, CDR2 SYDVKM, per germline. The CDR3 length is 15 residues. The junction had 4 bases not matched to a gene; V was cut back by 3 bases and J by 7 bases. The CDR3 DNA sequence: TGTGCCAGCAGTTTCACCGGGACTAGCGGGAGGGAGCAGTACTTC. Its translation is CASSFTGTSGREQYF.

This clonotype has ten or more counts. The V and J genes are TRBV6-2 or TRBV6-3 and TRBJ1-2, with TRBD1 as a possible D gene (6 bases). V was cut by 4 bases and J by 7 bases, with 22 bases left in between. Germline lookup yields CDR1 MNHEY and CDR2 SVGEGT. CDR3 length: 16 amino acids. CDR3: CASSLGTFGQTTGYTF. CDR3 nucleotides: TGTGCCAGCAGTTTGGGAACTTTCGGACAGACAACTGGCTACACCTTC.

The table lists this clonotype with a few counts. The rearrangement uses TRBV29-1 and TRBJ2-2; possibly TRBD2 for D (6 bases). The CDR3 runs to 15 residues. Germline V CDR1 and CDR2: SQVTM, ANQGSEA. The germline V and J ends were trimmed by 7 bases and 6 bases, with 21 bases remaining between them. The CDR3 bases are TGCAGCGGAGGGACTTCCCCGAATGCCGCCGGGGAGCTGTTTTTT. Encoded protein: CSGGTSPNAAGELFF.

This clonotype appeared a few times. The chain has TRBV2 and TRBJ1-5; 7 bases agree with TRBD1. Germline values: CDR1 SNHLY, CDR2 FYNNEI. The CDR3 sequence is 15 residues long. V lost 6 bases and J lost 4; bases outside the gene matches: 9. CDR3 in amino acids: CASSGGQARNQPQHF. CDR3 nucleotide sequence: TGTGCCAGCAGCGGTGGACAGGCCCGGAATCAGCCCCAGCATTTT.

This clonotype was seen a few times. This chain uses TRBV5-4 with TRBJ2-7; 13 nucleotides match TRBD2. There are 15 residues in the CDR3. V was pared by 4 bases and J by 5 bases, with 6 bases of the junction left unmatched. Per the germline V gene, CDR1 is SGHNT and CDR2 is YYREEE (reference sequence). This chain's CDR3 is CASSRRTSGRHEQYF. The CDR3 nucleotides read TGTGCCAGCAGCCGCCGGACTAGCGGGAGACACGAGCAGTACTTC.

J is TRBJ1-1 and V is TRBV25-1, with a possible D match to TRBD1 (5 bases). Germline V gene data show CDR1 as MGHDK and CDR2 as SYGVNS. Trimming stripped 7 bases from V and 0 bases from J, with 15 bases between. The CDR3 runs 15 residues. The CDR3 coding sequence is TGTGCCAGCACCGCTCGGGGGGGGGTGAACACTGAAGCTTTCTTT. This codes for CASTARGGVNTEAFF.

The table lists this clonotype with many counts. The CDR3 here is CASSSHRGLHF. The CDR3 DNA follows: TGTGCCAGCAGTTCCCACAGGGGACTCCACTTT. The chain uses TRBV28 and TRBJ1-6, with TRBD1 matching over 7 bases. With V trimmed by 4 bases and J by 16 bases, 4 bases remained unmatched. In germline, CDR1 is MDHEN, CDR2 SYDVKM. There are 11 residues in the CDR3.

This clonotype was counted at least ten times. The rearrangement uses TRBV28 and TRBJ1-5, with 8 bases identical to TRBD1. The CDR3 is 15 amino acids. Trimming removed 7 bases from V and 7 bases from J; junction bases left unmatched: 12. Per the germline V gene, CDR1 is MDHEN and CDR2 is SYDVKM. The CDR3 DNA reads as TGTGCCAGCAACCGACAGGGGCTTTGGGGGCAGCCCCAGCATTTT. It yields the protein CASNRQGLWGQPQHF.

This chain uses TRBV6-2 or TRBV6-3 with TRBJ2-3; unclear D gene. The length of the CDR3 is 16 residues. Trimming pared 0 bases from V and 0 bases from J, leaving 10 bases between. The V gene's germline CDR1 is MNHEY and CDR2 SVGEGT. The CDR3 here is CASSYSTSISTDTQYF. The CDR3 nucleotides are TGTGCCAGCAGTTACTCGACGTCTATCAGCACAGATACGCAGTATTTT.

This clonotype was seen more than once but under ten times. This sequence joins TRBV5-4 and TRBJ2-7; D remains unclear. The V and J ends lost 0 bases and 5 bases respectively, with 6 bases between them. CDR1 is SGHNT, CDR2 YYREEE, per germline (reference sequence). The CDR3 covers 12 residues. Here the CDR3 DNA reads TGTGCCAGCAGCTTGGACCAAAACGAGCAGTACTTC. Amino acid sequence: CASSLDQNEQYF. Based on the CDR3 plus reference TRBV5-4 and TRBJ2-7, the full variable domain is ETGVTQSPTHLIKTRGQQVTLRCSSQSGHNTVSWYQQALGQGPQFIFQYYREEENGRGNFPPRFSGLQFPNYSSELNVNALELDDSALYLCASSLDQNEQYFGPGTRLTVT.

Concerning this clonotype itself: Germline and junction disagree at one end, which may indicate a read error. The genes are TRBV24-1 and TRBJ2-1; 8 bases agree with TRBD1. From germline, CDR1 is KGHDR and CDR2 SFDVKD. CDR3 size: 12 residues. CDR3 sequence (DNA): TGTGCCTCCAGACAGGGGTCGAATGAGCAGTTCTTC. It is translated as CASRQGSNEQFF.

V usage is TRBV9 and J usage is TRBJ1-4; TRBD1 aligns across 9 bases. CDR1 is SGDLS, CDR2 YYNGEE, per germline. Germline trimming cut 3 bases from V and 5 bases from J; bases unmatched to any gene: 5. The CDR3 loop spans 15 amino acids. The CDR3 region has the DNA TGTGCCAGCAGCGCGGCCGGGACAGGGAATGAAAAACTGTTTTTT. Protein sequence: CASSAAGTGNEKLFF.

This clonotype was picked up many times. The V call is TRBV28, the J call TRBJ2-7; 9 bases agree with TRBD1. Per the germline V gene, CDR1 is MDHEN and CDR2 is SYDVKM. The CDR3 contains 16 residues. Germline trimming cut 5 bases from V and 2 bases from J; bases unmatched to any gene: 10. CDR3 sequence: CASSTYAGTGPYEQYF. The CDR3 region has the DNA TGTGCCAGCAGTACATACGCCGGGACAGGGCCCTACGAGCAGTACTTC.

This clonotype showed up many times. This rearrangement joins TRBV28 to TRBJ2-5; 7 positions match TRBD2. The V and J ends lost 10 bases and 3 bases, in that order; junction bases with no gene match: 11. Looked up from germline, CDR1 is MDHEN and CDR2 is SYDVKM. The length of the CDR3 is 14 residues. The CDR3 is CATVEAGWEETQYF. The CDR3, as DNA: TGTGCCACCGTGGAAGCGGGATGGGAAGAGACCCAGTACTTC.

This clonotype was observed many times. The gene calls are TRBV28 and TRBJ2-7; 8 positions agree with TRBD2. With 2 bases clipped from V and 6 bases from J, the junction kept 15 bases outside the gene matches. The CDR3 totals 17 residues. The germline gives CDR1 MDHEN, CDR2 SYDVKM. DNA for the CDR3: TGTGCCAGCAGTTTACCCACGACGGGACTAGTTCTGTCCGAGCAGTACTTC. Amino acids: CASSLPTTGLVLSEQYF.

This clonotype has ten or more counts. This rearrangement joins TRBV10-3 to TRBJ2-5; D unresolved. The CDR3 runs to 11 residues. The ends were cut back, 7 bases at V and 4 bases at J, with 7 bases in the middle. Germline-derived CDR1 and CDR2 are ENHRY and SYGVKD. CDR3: CAIIKGETQYF. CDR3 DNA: TGTGCCATCATAAAGGGAGAGACCCAGTACTTC.

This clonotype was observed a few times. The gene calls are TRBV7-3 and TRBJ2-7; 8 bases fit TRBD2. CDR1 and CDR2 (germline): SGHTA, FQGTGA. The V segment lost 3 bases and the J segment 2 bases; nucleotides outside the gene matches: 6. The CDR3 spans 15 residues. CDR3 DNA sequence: TGTGCCAGCAGCTTGACAGCGGGAGCCCCCTACGAGCAGTACTTC. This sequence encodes CASSLTAGAPYEQYF.

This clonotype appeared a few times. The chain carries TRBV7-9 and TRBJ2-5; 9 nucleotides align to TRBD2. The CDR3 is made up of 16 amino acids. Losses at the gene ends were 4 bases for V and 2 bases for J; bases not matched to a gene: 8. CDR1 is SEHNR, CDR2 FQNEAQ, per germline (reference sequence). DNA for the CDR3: TGTGCCAGCAGCTCCAGACTAGCGGAGATACAAGAGACCCAGTACTTC. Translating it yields CASSSRLAEIQETQYF.

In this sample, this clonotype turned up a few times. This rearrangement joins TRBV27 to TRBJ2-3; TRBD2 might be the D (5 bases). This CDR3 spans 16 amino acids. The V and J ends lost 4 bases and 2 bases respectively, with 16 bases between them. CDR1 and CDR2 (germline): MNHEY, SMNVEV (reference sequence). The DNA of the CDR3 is TGTGCCAGCAGTTCCCGGCCGGGAAGCTACACAGATACGCAGTATTTT. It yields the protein CASSSRPGSYTDTQYF.

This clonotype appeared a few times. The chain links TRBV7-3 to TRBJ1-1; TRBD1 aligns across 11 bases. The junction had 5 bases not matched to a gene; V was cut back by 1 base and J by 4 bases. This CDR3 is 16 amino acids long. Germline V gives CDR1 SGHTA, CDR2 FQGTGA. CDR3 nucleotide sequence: TGTGCCAGCAGCTTAAAGGGACAGGGGGGAGGCACTGAAGCTTTCTTT. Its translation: CASSLKGQGGGTEAFF.

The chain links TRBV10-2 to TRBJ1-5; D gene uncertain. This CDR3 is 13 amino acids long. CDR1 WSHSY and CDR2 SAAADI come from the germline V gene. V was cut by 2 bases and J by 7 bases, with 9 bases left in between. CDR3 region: CASSEIIGQPQHF. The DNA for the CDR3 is TGCGCCAGCAGTGAGATTATAGGCCAGCCCCAGCATTTT.

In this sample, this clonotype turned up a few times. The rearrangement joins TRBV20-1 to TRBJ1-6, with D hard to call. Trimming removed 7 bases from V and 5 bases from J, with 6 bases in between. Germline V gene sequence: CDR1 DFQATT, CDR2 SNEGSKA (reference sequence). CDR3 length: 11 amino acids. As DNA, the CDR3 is TGCAGTGGGACGGATAATTCACCCCTCCACTTT. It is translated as CSGTDNSPLHF.